This T cell receptor (beta chain) was found in a study of control samples from healthy donors and cancer patients. TCRdb's copy holds only in-frame clones and misses some; the assay was immunoSEQ multiplex PCR. Of roughly 130,000 clones in the sample, about 95% are singletons; the top ten hold approximately 4%. From germline, CDR1 is SEHNR and CDR2 FQNEAQ (reference sequence). The ends lost 5 bases at V and 2 bases at J; junction bases unmatched: 13. The CDR3 runs to 18 residues. This TCR derives from a man younger than 45 in good health. Specimen: blood. The J gene is TRBJ2-1, the V gene TRBV7-9; 9 positions agree with TRBD1. The CDR3 is CASSPRDRAITAYNEQFF. For the CDR3, the DNA is TGTGCCAGCAGCCCTCGGGACAGGGCCATTACGGCCTACAATGAGCAGTTCTTC.